This passage covers 32 T cell receptor beta chains from one sample sequenced in a study of blood T cell repertoires in COVID-19. The data were produced by immunoSEQ multiplex PCR, yet TCRdb's version contains in-frame clones alone and is incomplete. The sample has about 240,000 clones, approximately 90% seen once. The sample was PBMCs or T cells enriched from blood (not recorded which). These receptors were taken from a man aged 40-49 years who had recovered from COVID-19.

The chain carries TRBV2 and TRBJ1-5; no firm D call. V was pared by 4 bases and J by 2 bases, with 12 bases between. This CDR3 has 15 amino acids. Germline V gives CDR1 SNHLY, CDR2 FYNNEI. In DNA, the CDR3 is TGTGCCAGCAGTGGCGGACTTCTTGGCAATCAGCCCCAGCATTTT. Translated, it gives CASSGGLLGNQPQHF.

The chain couples TRBV6-2 or TRBV6-3 to TRBJ1-1; a weak D match, TRBD1 (6 bases). Trimming removed 0 bases at V and 6 bases at J, with 14 bases between. Germline assignment: CDR1 MNHEY and CDR2 SVGEGT. The CDR3 spans 15 residues. The CDR3 reads CASSYSSRGIAEAFF. The CDR3 DNA is TGTGCCAGCAGTTACTCCTCCAGGGGTATCGCTGAAGCTTTCTTT.

The chain recombines TRBV21-1 with TRBJ1-5; whether TRBD1, the table's D call, matches the DNA was not checked. TRBV21-1 is a recognized pseudogene. CDR3 length: 16 amino acids. The chain's CDR3 is CASSPGQEEDNQPQHF. The CDR3 DNA follows: TGTGCCAGCAGTCCAGGACAGGAGGAGGACAATCAGCCCCAGCATTTT.

V is TRBV29-1 and J is TRBJ1-5; 11 bases fit TRBD1. CDR1 and CDR2 from the germline V gene are SQVTM and ANQGSEA. The CDR3 spans 14 residues. J lost 6 bases, V lost 6 bases, and 7 bases had no gene match. The CDR3 nucleotides read TGCAGCGTGGGGACAGGGGGACAAGGTCAGCCCCAGCATTTT. It is translated as CSVGTGGQGQPQHF.

The V and J genes are TRBV4-1 and TRBJ2-5, with a tentative D call TRBD2 (5 bases). This CDR3 comprises 13 residues. Trimming shortened V by 4 bases and J by 4 bases, and 10 bases separated the two germline ends. Germline V gives CDR1 MGHRA, CDR2 YSYEKL. The CDR3 DNA sequence: TGCGCCAGCAGCCGATATACTAGAGAGACCCAGTACTTC. Protein sequence: CASSRYTRETQYF.

The V gene is TRBV7-9, the J gene TRBJ1-5, with 8 bases fitting TRBD1. With 3 bases clipped from V and 0 bases from J, the junction kept 1 base outside the gene matches. Looked up from germline, CDR1 is SEHNR and CDR2 is FQNEAQ (reference sequence). The length of the CDR3 is 15 residues. CDR3 in DNA: TGTGCCAGCAGCTTGACAGGGGATAGCAATCAGCCCCAGCATTTT. Residues: CASSLTGDSNQPQHF.

The chain links TRBV28 to TRBJ2-3; weak D call: TRBD1 (5 bases). The ends were cut back, 5 bases at V and 2 bases at J, with 8 bases in the middle. Germline V gene lookup returns CDR1 MDHEN and CDR2 SYDVKM. The CDR3 runs to 13 residues. The CDR3 loop reads CASSPRATDTQYF. The CDR3 DNA is TGTGCCAGCAGTCCCAGGGCCACAGATACGCAGTATTTT.

This clone is a singleton in its sample. The chain couples TRBV13 to TRBJ2-3; 7 positions agree with TRBD2. There are 18 residues in the CDR3. Germline CDR1 and CDR2: PRHDT and FYEKMQ (reference sequence). The ends lost 2 bases at V and 3 bases at J; junction bases unmatched: 14. The CDR3 is CASSLSLWRELGTDTQYF. The CDR3 DNA reads as TGTGCCAGCAGCTTATCTCTCTGGCGGGAGCTTGGGACAGATACGCAGTATTTT. Full variable domain (missing parts from reference TRBV13 and TRBJ2-3): AAGVIQSPRHLIKEKRETATLKCYPIPRHDTVYWYQQGPGQDPQFLISFYEKMQSDKGSIPDRFSAQQFSDYHSELNMSSLELGDSALYFCASSLSLWRELGTDTQYFGPGTRLTVL.

This clone was seen once. The chain couples TRBV4-2 to TRBJ2-5, with D unclear. Trimming took off 2 bases at V and 2 bases at J, with 9 bases between the two ends. Germline values: CDR1 LGHNA, CDR2 YNFKEQ. The CDR3 totals 14 residues. CDR3 sequence: CASSQLRPQETQYF. The CDR3 DNA follows: TGTGCCAGCAGCCAATTGAGGCCACAAGAGACCCAGTACTTC.

The chain combines TRBV7-2 with TRBJ1-1; the D is unclear. Germline CDR1 reads SGHTA; CDR2 reads FQGNSA. CDR3 length: 15 amino acids. V gave up 2 bases and J gave up 1 base, with 11 bases separating them. In nucleotides, the CDR3 is TGTGCCAGCAGCTTAAGTAGACAAACGAACACTGAAGCTTTCTTT. Its translation is CASSLSRQTNTEAFF.

This chain joins TRBV27 and TRBJ2-1; D unresolved. Germline loops: CDR1 MNHEY, CDR2 SMNVEV (reference sequence). The CDR3 has 14 residues. The V and J ends lost 2 bases and 5 bases respectively, with 10 bases between them. The CDR3 DNA reads TGTGCCAGCAGTTTAGGGCCCGTGGACAATGAGCAGTTCTTC. It is translated as CASSLGPVDNEQFF.

V and J are TRBV19 and TRBJ1-2; no definite D call. The germline V gene encodes CDR1 LNHDA and CDR2 SQIVND (reference sequence). Trimming stripped 5 bases from V and 6 bases from J, with 4 bases between. The CDR3 consists of 10 residues. The CDR3 nucleotides read TGTGCCAGTAGTTATAATGGCTACACCTTC. Amino acid sequence: CASSYNGYTF.

V and J are TRBV11-2 and TRBJ2-2, with TRBD1 matching over 7 bases. In germline, CDR1 is SGHAT, CDR2 FQNNGV. V lost 2 bases and J lost 0; bases outside the gene matches: 3. The length of the CDR3 is 16 residues. CDR3 in amino acids: CASSLMGQTNTGELFF. The CDR3 nucleotides read TGTGCCAGCAGCTTAATGGGACAGACGAACACCGGGGAGCTGTTTTTT.

V and J are TRBV7-8 and TRBJ1-1; D unclear. The CDR3 has 13 amino acids. CDR1 and CDR2 from the germline V gene are SGHVS and FQNEAQ. Trimming stripped 4 bases from V and 0 bases from J, with 6 bases between. CDR3 in amino acids: CASSWALNTEAFF. CDR3 nucleotide sequence: TGTGCCAGCAGCTGGGCGTTGAACACTGAAGCTTTCTTT.

To note about this clone: Its ends do not fully match the called genes, so a read error is possible. J is TRBJ2-7 and V is TRBV6-2 or TRBV6-3; 8 bases are shared with TRBD2. Germline values: CDR1 MNHEY, CDR2 SVGEGT. The CDR3 covers 13 residues. The CDR3 bases are TGTGCCACCAGTCTAGCGGGCTCCTACGAGCAGTACTTC. Translated: CATSLAGSYEQYF.

The genes are TRBV11-2 and TRBJ2-2; D is unclear. The germline V gene has CDR1 SGHAT and CDR2 FQNNGV. Trimming left V 5 bases short and J 2 bases short, with 6 bases between. This CDR3 has 13 amino acids. The CDR3 sequence: CASSNLNTGELFF. In DNA form, the CDR3 reads TGTGCCAGCAGCAACCTAAACACCGGGGAGCTGTTTTTT.

The chain links TRBV19 to TRBJ1-2; TRBD1 matches 9 bases. The CDR3 has 14 amino acids. Trimming at V came to 8 bases and at J to 9 bases, leaving 13 bases not matched to a gene. Germline CDR1 reads LNHDA; CDR2 reads SQIVND (reference sequence). The CDR3 loop reads CASSTTGTGKSYTF. For the CDR3, the DNA is TGTGCCAGTTCTACCACCGGGACAGGGAAAAGCTACACCTTC.

This clone occurred once. The chain has TRBV6-1 and TRBJ1-3, with D possibly TRBD1 on 6 matching bases. The germline V and J ends were trimmed by 1 base and 0 bases, with 13 bases remaining between them. This CDR3 region has 17 residues. CDR1 and CDR2 from the germline V gene are MNHNS and SASEGT. CDR3 in DNA: TGTGCCAGCAGTGAAGACCAGGGGCCCGGCTCTGGAAACACCATATATTTT. Protein product: CASSEDQGPGSGNTIYF.

In this sample, this clone turned up a few times. The rearrangement uses TRBV15 and TRBJ1-4; D is possibly TRBD1 (5 bases). The germline V gene has CDR1 LNHNV and CDR2 YYDKDF (reference sequence). Trimming removed 0 bases from V and 0 bases from J, with 14 bases in between. CDR3 length: 18 residues. The CDR3 loop reads CATSRDRGQATTNEKLFF. The CDR3 nucleotides are TGTGCCACCAGCAGAGATAGGGGTCAGGCGACAACTAATGAAAAACTGTTTTTT.

The chain carries TRBV4-1 and TRBJ2-7; 7 nucleotides align to TRBD1. The trim removed 1 base at V and 3 bases at J, leaving 6 bases unmatched. Germline V gene lookup returns CDR1 MGHRA and CDR2 YSYEKL. The CDR3 contains 15 residues. The CDR3 reads CASSQVSGGFYEQYF. The CDR3 DNA follows: TGCGCCAGCAGCCAAGTTTCAGGGGGTTTCTACGAGCAGTACTTC.

The CDR3 region is CASSGEGPPNTGELFF. The CDR3 DNA follows: TGCGCCAGCAGTGGGGAGGGGCCTCCGAACACCGGGGAGCTGTTTTTT. The rearrangement links TRBV5-1 to TRBJ2-2; 7 bases fit TRBD2. V was clipped by 5 bases and J by 0 bases; unmatched bases: 7. The V gene's germline CDR1 is SGHRS and CDR2 YFSETQ. CDR3 length: 16 amino acids. Full variable domain (outside the CDR3, taken from reference TRBV5-1 and TRBJ2-2): KAGVTQTPRYLIKTRGQQVTLSCSPISGHRSVSWYQQTPGQGLQFLFEYFSETQRNKGNFPGRFSGRQFSNSRSEMNVSTLELGDSALYLCASSGEGPPNTGELFFGEGSRLTVL.

The rearrangement links TRBV13 to TRBJ2-3, with a possible D match to TRBD2 (5 bases). The CDR3 has 15 residues. Trimming removed 3 bases from V and 3 bases from J, with 13 bases in between. CDR1 is PRHDT and CDR2 is FYEKMQ in the germline V gene (reference sequence). The CDR3, as DNA: TGTGCCAGCAGCTTTGGGGAAAGAGGGACAGATACGCAGTATTTT. Translation: CASSFGERGTDTQYF.

The J gene is TRBJ1-5, the V gene TRBV30; D possibly corresponds to TRBD1 (6 bases). Trimming stripped 2 bases from V and 2 bases from J, with 19 bases between. This CDR3 comprises 17 residues. Germline CDR1 is GTSNPN and CDR2 is SVGIG (reference sequence). DNA of the CDR3: TGTGCCTGGAGTCTCCTCGGCGGCAGGGGTGGCAATCAGCCCCAGCATTTT. Translating it yields CAWSLLGGRGGNQPQHF.

This clone was seen only once. In DNA form, the CDR3 reads TGTGCCAGCAGTTACTCTGGGAGTGGTGTAACAGATACGCAGTATTTT. It is translated as CASSYSGSGVTDTQYF. The chain combines TRBV6-5 with TRBJ2-3; possible D gene TRBD2, 5 bases. The CDR3 is made up of 16 amino acids. CDR1 MNHEY and CDR2 SVGAGI come from the germline V gene. The ends were cut back, 0 bases at V and 3 bases at J, with 13 bases in the middle.

This rearrangement joins TRBV4-1 to TRBJ1-1, with 9 nucleotides matching TRBD1. The CDR3 covers 15 residues. Germline V lookup: CDR1 MGHRA, CDR2 YSYEKL. Trimming took 4 bases from V and 5 from J; bases not matched to a gene: 8. This CDR3 reads CASSLPGQGRTEAFF. The CDR3 nucleotides read TGCGCCAGCAGCCTCCCGGGACAGGGAAGGACTGAAGCTTTCTTT.

The chain joins TRBV18 to TRBJ2-1, with 8 bases lining up with TRBD1. The CDR3 is made up of 15 amino acids. Unmatched junction bases numbered 7, after V lost 3 bases and J lost 6 bases. Germline loops: CDR1 KGHSH, CDR2 LQKENI. Here the CDR3 reads CASSPSGGAGNEQFF. CDR3 coding DNA: TGTGCCAGCTCACCCTCAGGGGGCGCGGGCAATGAGCAGTTCTTC.

The rearrangement links TRBV19 to TRBJ2-7; 8 nucleotides agree with TRBD1. CDR3 length: 14 residues. J gave up 2 bases and V 3 bases, and 3 bases lay outside the gene matches. Germline CDR1 LNHDA, CDR2 SQIVND (reference sequence). This CDR3 is CASSMAGGPYEQYF. Here the CDR3 DNA reads TGTGCCAGTAGTATGGCAGGGGGCCCCTACGAGCAGTACTTC.

The chain employs TRBV27 and TRBJ2-1; 8 bases match TRBD1. There are 14 residues in the CDR3. Trimming took 2 bases from V and 9 from J; bases not matched to a gene: 6. Looked up from germline, CDR1 is MNHEY and CDR2 is SMNVEV (reference sequence). In nucleotides, the CDR3 is TGTGCCAGCAGTTTAAGACAGGGGTTTTCTGAGCAGTTCTTC. This translates into CASSLRQGFSEQFF.

The chain couples TRBV27 to TRBJ2-7; no firm D call. This CDR3 is built from 15 residues. Trimming removed 5 bases from V and 2 bases from J, with 16 bases in between. CDR1 MNHEY and CDR2 SMNVEV come from the germline V gene (reference sequence). DNA for the CDR3: TGTGCCAGCAGTACTGGCGGCGGCCCAGCCTACGAGCAGTACTTC. Translated, it gives CASSTGGGPAYEQYF.

The CDR3 nucleotides are TGTGCCAGCAGTGAGGGCGGGGACCTCTACGAGCAGTACTTC. Residues: CASSEGGDLYEQYF. The chain has TRBV6-1 and TRBJ2-7; possible D gene TRBD2, 6 bases. The ends were cut back, 3 bases at V and 3 bases at J, with 12 bases in the middle. This CDR3 has 14 residues. CDR1 and CDR2 from the germline V gene are MNHNS and SASEGT.

The J gene is TRBJ2-3, the V gene TRBV24-1, with 7 nucleotides matching TRBD1. The CDR3 has 15 residues. Unmatched junction bases numbered 7, after V lost 5 bases and J lost 3 bases. Per the germline V gene, CDR1 is KGHDR and CDR2 is SFDVKD. CDR3 nucleotides: TGTGCCACCAGTGGGGGACAGTCGGGGACAGATACGCAGTATTTT. It yields the protein CATSGGQSGTDTQYF.

The chain joins TRBV7-6 to TRBJ1-6; 8 bases agree with TRBD1. The J segment lost 6 bases and the V segment lost 4 bases, leaving 2 bases of the junction unmatched. The germline gives CDR1 SGHVS, CDR2 FNYEAQ. The CDR3 has 14 amino acids. Here the CDR3 DNA reads TGTGCCAGCAGCTCGACAGGGGTTAATTCACCCCTCCACTTT. Protein product: CASSSTGVNSPLHF.